The sequence of this T cell receptor (beta chain) was determined in a study of blood T cell repertoires in COVID-19. Study context: The cDNA or gDNA used as material had been derived from T cells, B-cell-depleted T cells, or PBMCs.

The CDR3 is 13 residues long. V was clipped by 4 bases and J by 2 bases, with 8 bases between them. The V gene's germline CDR1 is SGHAT and CDR2 FQNNGV. Participants spanned ages roughly 18 to 90 years and resided in over 20 US areas. Data came from immunoSEQ multiplex PCR; TCRdb stores just in-frame clones and leaves some out. The sample includes approximately 220,000 clones, 85% to 90% of them seen just once. J is TRBJ1-1 and V is TRBV11-2; D gene unclear. What was sequenced was PBMCs or T cells enriched from blood (not recorded which). This TCR was sampled from a woman aged 25 to 39 with acute COVID-19. The CDR3 protein is CASSSSRNTEAFF. The CDR3 region has the DNA TGTGCCAGCAGCTCCAGTCGAAACACTGAAGCTTTCTTT.